This T cell receptor (beta chain) was identified during a study of OX40 agonist ivuxolimab in advanced cancers. General study results and limits: CD8+ T cells were the subset that, on average, had more expanded clones than CD4+.

Comment on this clone: No antigen is known for it.

The CDR3 covers 14 residues. With 4 bases clipped from V and 4 bases from J, the junction kept 5 bases outside the gene matches. CDR1 and CDR2 from the germline V gene are SGHDT and YYEEEE. Clones were read by immunoSEQ multiplex PCR, and TCRdb kept only the in-frame ones, dropping some. Among about 28,000 clones, less than 80% were seen once, and the ten largest hold approximately 30%. A history of autoimmune disease or systemic immunosuppression excluded patients. Material: CD4+ or CD8+ T cells sorted from blood, obtained in a trial of the OX40 agonist ivuxolimab. The V call is TRBV5-6, the J call TRBJ1-2; 9 bases agree with TRBD1. The TCR sequence derives from an adult with an advanced solid tumor such as melanoma, head and neck, liver or kidney cancer. CDR3 sequence (DNA): TGTGCCAGCAGCCGGACAGGGGACCTCTATGGCTACACCTTC. It yields the protein CASSRTGDLYGYTF.